The 16 T cell receptor beta chains below were found in one sample sequenced in a study of radiotherapy plus CTLA-4 blockade in lung cancer. Profiling relied on immunoSEQ multiplex PCR, and the TCRdb table lists in-frame clones only, not all of them. The sample shows about 95,000 clones, about four fifths of them seen only once. The sample here was peripheral blood, taken from a patient treated with radiotherapy plus ipilimumab. The receptors derive from a human donor with non-small cell lung cancer who had stable disease on radiotherapy plus ipilimumab.

This clone was observed once. The chain is built from TRBV9 and TRBJ2-1; 7 bases are a match to TRBD2. The V and J ends lost 3 bases and 3 bases, in that order; junction bases with no gene match: 9. Germline lookup yields CDR1 SGDLS and CDR2 YYNGEE. The CDR3 runs to 16 residues. The CDR3 sequence: CASSARSGMYYNEQFF. The CDR3 DNA reads as TGTGCCAGCAGCGCCCGAAGCGGGATGTACTACAATGAGCAGTTCTTC.

The V call is TRBV14, the J call TRBJ1-1, with 9 positions matching TRBD1. Per germline, CDR1 SGHDN and CDR2 FVKESK. V was pared by 4 bases and J by 5 bases, with 8 bases of the junction left unmatched. This CDR3 has 15 residues. CDR3 amino acids: CASSRYRGRRTEAFF. CDR3 bases: TGTGCCAGCAGCCGTTACAGGGGGCGCAGGACTGAAGCTTTCTTT.

This rearrangement joins TRBV6-1 to TRBJ1-2, with D perhaps matching TRBD1 (5 bases). This CDR3 spans 13 amino acids. The germline V and J ends were trimmed by 6 bases and 2 bases, with 10 bases remaining between them. Germline V gene sequence: CDR1 MNHNS, CDR2 SASEGT. The CDR3 here is CASRITGNYGYTF. Here the CDR3 DNA reads TGTGCCAGCAGGATCACAGGAAACTATGGCTACACCTTC.

CDR3 sequence reads: CASSVDSYSYNEQFF. DNA of the CDR3: TGTGCCAGCAGCGTCGACAGTTACTCCTACAATGAGCAGTTCTTC. V and J are TRBV2 and TRBJ2-1; TRBD1 is a possible D gene (5 bases). V was pared by 6 bases and J by 0 bases, with 12 bases between. This CDR3 contains 15 residues. CDR1 is SNHLY, CDR2 FYNNEI, per germline.

DNA for the CDR3: TGTGCCAGCAGCTTAGGGCCCCAGGGCGAAAAACTGTTTTTT. Translating gives CASSLGPQGEKLFF. The chain has TRBV11-2 and TRBJ1-4, with a tentative D call TRBD1 (5 bases). The CDR3 contains 14 residues. Trimming left V 1 base short and J 8 bases short, with 11 bases between. CDR1 and CDR2 (germline): SGHAT, FQNNGV.

The V call is TRBV5-8, the J call TRBJ2-3; 8 nucleotides line up with TRBD2. This CDR3 comprises 18 residues. Per the germline V gene, CDR1 is SGHTS and CDR2 is YDEGEE. Trimming cost V 3 bases and J 0 bases; bases outside gene matches: 12. The CDR3: CASSSVPLAGPSTDTQYF. CDR3 coding DNA: TGTGCCAGCAGCTCCGTCCCGTTAGCGGGGCCTAGCACAGATACGCAGTATTTT.

V gene TRBV7-9 combines with J gene TRBJ1-5, with 9 bases identical to TRBD1. This CDR3 spans 13 amino acids. J was trimmed by 9 bases and V by 4 bases; bases with no gene match: 4. Germline V gives CDR1 SEHNR, CDR2 FQNEAQ (reference sequence). The CDR3 protein is CASSSPTGGPQHF. The CDR3 bases are TGTGCCAGCAGCTCGCCGACAGGGGGGCCCCAGCATTTT. The full variable domain, with the rest looked up from reference TRBV7-9 and TRBJ1-5, is DTGVSQNPRHKITKRGQNVTFRCDPISEHNRLYWYRQTLGQGPEFLTYFQNEAQLEKSRLLSDRFSAERPKGSFSTLEIQRTEQGDSAMYLCASSSPTGGPQHFGDGTRLSIL.

The rearrangement uses TRBV10-2 and TRBJ1-3; the D is unclear. With 10 bases removed from V and 0 bases from J, the gap between germline ends came to 4 bases. Germline V gene sequence: CDR1 WSHSY, CDR2 SAAADI. The CDR3 contains 11 residues. Here the CDR3 reads CATASGNTIYF. For the CDR3, the DNA is TGCGCCACCGCCTCTGGAAACACCATATATTTT.

The rearrangement joins TRBV4-1 to TRBJ1-5, with D perhaps TRBD1 (5 bases). The CDR3 consists of 16 residues. Looked up from germline, CDR1 is MGHRA and CDR2 is YSYEKL. Trimming took off 4 bases at V and 4 bases at J, with 17 bases between the two ends. CDR3 loop: CASSRYEGKGNQPQHF. CDR3 DNA: TGCGCCAGCAGCCGATACGAGGGGAAGGGGAATCAGCCCCAGCATTTT.

This chain joins TRBV19 and TRBJ1-1; D is uncertain. Germline loops: CDR1 LNHDA, CDR2 SQIVND (reference sequence). Trimming left V 4 bases short and J 7 bases short, with 13 bases between. The CDR3 consists of 13 residues. CDR3 in amino acids: CASSTTPQVEAFF. DNA of the CDR3: TGTGCCAGTAGTACAACCCCTCAGGTTGAAGCTTTCTTT.

The chain couples TRBV11-2 to TRBJ2-3; 12 bases match TRBD2. This CDR3 has 17 residues. The V gene end was trimmed by 1 base and the J gene end by 5 bases; junction bases not matched to a gene: 7. The germline V gene encodes CDR1 SGHAT and CDR2 FQNNGV. As DNA, the CDR3 is TGTGCCAGCAGCTTAGCACTAGCGGGGGGAATAATAGATACGCAGTATTTT. Translation: CASSLALAGGIIDTQYF. The variable domain in full, with the rest retrieved from reference TRBV11-2 and TRBJ2-3, is EAGVAQSPRYKIIEKRQSVAFWCNPISGHATLYWYQQILGQGPKLLIQFQNNGVVDDSQLPKDRFSAERLKGVDSTLKIQPAKLEDSAVYLCASSLALAGGIIDTQYFGPGTRLTVL.

V gene TRBV29-1 combines with J gene TRBJ2-1; TRBD1 or TRBD2 may be the D gene (5 bases each). Looked up from germline, CDR1 is SQVTM and CDR2 is ANQGSEA. The CDR3 spans 12 residues. Trimming left V 4 bases short and J 6 bases short, with 10 bases between. Here the CDR3 reads CSVAGTPNEQFF. For the CDR3, the DNA is TGCAGCGTTGCGGGGACCCCCAATGAGCAGTTCTTC.

In its sample, this clone was seen once. This sample includes further DNA sequences coding for the same CDR3. The chain employs TRBV5-1 and TRBJ1-3; D is unclear. Germline values: CDR1 SGHRS, CDR2 YFSETQ. The CDR3 loop spans 12 amino acids. Trimming removed 0 bases at V and 4 bases at J, with 2 bases between. CDR3 sequence (DNA): TGCGCCAGCAGCTTGGAGGGAAACACCATATATTTT. Amino acid sequence: CASSLEGNTIYF.

The chain uses TRBV5-1 and TRBJ2-1; 8 nucleotides align to TRBD2. Per the germline V gene, CDR1 is SGHRS and CDR2 is YFSETQ. This CDR3 comprises 16 residues. V was clipped by 3 bases and J by 5 bases; unmatched bases: 10. Here the CDR3 DNA reads TGCGCCAGCAGCTGGGCCCTCAGGCGGGGGGACAATGAGCAGTTCTTC. Its protein product is CASSWALRRGDNEQFF.

This chain joins TRBV28 and TRBJ2-3; 10 nucleotides agree with TRBD2. The germline V gene encodes CDR1 MDHEN and CDR2 SYDVKM. With V trimmed by 7 bases and J by 3 bases, 10 bases remained unmatched. This CDR3 is built from 16 residues. The CDR3 sequence is CASNPPGTSDTDTQYF. The CDR3 bases are TGTGCCAGCAATCCCCCCGGGACTAGCGATACAGATACGCAGTATTTT. The whole variable domain, filled in from reference TRBV28 and TRBJ2-3, reads DVKVTQSSRYLVKRTGEKVFLECVQDMDHENMFWYRQDPGLGLRLIYFSYDVKMKEKGDIPEGYSVSREKKERFSLILESASTNQTSMYLCASNPPGTSDTDTQYFGPGTRLTVL.

This chain connects TRBV28 to TRBJ2-3; tentatively, D is TRBD2 (6 bases). This CDR3 has 15 residues. Trimming removed 5 bases at V and 2 bases at J, with 14 bases between. Germline values: CDR1 MDHEN, CDR2 SYDVKM. Here the CDR3 DNA reads TGTGCCAGCAGTGGGCGGGGCGTAAACACAGATACGCAGTATTTT. Residues: CASSGRGVNTDTQYF.